The 6 T cell receptor beta chains below come from one sample, sequenced in a study of cytomegalovirus exposure and HLA in healthy donors. The PCR contained 60 Vbeta and 13 Jbeta primers. TCRdb keeps only in-frame clones here, not all; method: immunoSEQ multiplex PCR. The table shows fewer than 200,000 clones, with approximately 77% occurring only once. The specimen was PBMCs. These receptors all come from a male donor in good health and CMV-seronegative.

V gene TRBV4-3 combines with J gene TRBJ2-3; D is ambiguous. V shed 10 bases and J shed 3 bases, with 5 bases lying between them. Germline V CDR1 and CDR2: LGHNA, YSLEER. The CDR3 loop spans 10 amino acids. CDR3: CANRTDTQYF. CDR3 bases: TGCGCCAACCGGACAGATACGCAGTATTTT.

The sample holds a few counts of this clone. This chain joins TRBV2 and TRBJ2-1; TRBD2 matches 8 bases. With 4 bases clipped from V and 4 bases from J, the junction kept 6 bases outside the gene matches. Germline-derived CDR1 and CDR2 are SNHLY and FYNNEI. The CDR3 consists of 15 residues. CDR3 residues: CASSVDGGGYNEQFF. CDR3 nucleotide sequence: TGTGCCAGCAGTGTGGACGGGGGGGGGTACAATGAGCAGTTCTTC.

The rearrangement joins TRBV15 to TRBJ2-7, with TRBD1 identical over 7 bases. CDR1 and CDR2 (germline): LNHNV, YYDKDF (reference sequence). The CDR3 has 15 amino acids. The V and J ends lost 4 bases and 3 bases, in that order; junction bases with no gene match: 9. The CDR3 protein is CATSTDRAIHYEQYF. The CDR3 DNA sequence: TGTGCCACCAGCACCGACAGGGCAATACACTACGAGCAGTACTTC. Full variable domain (remainder filled in from reference TRBV15 and TRBJ2-7): DAMVIQNPRYQVTQFGKPVTLSCSQTLNHNVMYWYQQKSSQAPKLLFHYYDKDFNNEADTPDNFQSRRPNTSFCFLDIRSPGLGDTAMYLCATSTDRAIHYEQYFGPGTRLTVT.

V gene TRBV12-5 combines with J gene TRBJ1-1; 7 positions match TRBD1. The CDR3 is 13 amino acids. From germline, CDR1 is LGHNT and CDR2 FRNRAP. V trimming: 6 bases; J trimming: 6 bases; junction bases outside the gene matches: 7. CDR3 protein: CASGPTGVAEAFF. The CDR3 region has the DNA TGTGCTAGTGGCCCTACAGGGGTGGCTGAAGCTTTCTTT. Full variable domain (missing parts from reference TRBV12-5 and TRBJ1-1): DARVTQTPRHKVTEMGQEVTMRCQPILGHNTVFWYRQTMMQGLELLAYFRNRAPLDDSGMPKDRFSAEMPDATLATLKIQPSEPRDSAVYFCASGPTGVAEAFFGQGTRLTVV.

The J gene is TRBJ1-3, the V gene TRBV19; maybe TRBD1 (5 bases). The CDR3 spans 14 residues. CDR1 LNHDA and CDR2 SQIVND come from the germline V gene (reference sequence). V was shortened by 3 bases and J by 2 bases, with 8 bases between the two germline ends. The CDR3 region has the DNA TGTGCCAGTAGTATCGGGGGGACTGGAAACACCATATATTTT. This gives the protein CASSIGGTGNTIYF.

The chain has TRBV7-9 and TRBJ1-5, with D hard to call. This CDR3 is 13 amino acids long. V lost 5 bases and J 7 bases, leaving 12 bases between the germline ends. CDR1 is SEHNR and CDR2 is FQNEAQ in the germline V gene (reference sequence). CDR3: CASSHYPGQPQHF. DNA for the CDR3: TGTGCCAGCAGCCACTACCCGGGGCAGCCCCAGCATTTT.